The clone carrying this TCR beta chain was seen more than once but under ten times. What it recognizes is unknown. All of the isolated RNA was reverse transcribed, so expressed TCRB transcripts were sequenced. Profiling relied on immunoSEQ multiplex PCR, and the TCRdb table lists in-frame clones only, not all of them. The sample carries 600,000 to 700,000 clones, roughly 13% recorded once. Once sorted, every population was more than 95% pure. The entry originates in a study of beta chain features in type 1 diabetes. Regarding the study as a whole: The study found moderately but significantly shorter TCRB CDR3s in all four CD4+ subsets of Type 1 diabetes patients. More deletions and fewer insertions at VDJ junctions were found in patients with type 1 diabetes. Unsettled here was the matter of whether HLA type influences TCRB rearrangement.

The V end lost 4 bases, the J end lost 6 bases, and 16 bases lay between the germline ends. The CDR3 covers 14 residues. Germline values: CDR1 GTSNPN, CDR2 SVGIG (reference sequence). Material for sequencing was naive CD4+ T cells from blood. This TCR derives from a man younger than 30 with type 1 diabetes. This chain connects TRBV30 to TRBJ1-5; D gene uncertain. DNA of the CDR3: TGTGCCTGGAAGGGCAACCCAGGAGGTCAGCCCCAGCATTTT. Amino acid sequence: CAWKGNPGGQPQHF.